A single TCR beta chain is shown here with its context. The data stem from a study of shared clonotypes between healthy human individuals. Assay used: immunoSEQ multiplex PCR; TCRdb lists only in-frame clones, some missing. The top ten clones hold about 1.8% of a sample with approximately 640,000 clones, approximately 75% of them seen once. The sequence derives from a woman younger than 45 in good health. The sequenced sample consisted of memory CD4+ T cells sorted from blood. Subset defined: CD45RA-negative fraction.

Here the CDR3 DNA reads TGTGCCAGCAAGCTACAGGGGGATTCCTACGAGCAGTACTTC. Its protein product is CASKLQGDSYEQYF. The chain carries TRBV6-1 and TRBJ2-7, with 8 nucleotides matching TRBD1. Looked up from germline, CDR1 is MNHNS and CDR2 is SASEGT. CDR3 size: 14 residues. Trimming took 7 bases from V and 1 from J; bases not matched to a gene: 6.